Each of the 4 T cell receptor beta chains below was sequenced from the same sample in a study of cytomegalovirus exposure and HLA in healthy donors. Use of 60 Vbeta and 13 Jbeta primers characterized the PCR. Here immunoSEQ multiplex PCR was the method, and the copy in TCRdb shows in-frame clones only, minus some. The table shows 120,000 or so clones, with 80% occurring only once. Sequenced input: PBMCs. These receptors all stem from a man younger than 45 in good health and CMV-seropositive.

This clone was found a few times. This chain joins TRBV11-2 and TRBJ2-7, with 9 bases lining up with TRBD1. The CDR3 loop spans 15 amino acids. Trimming took 1 base from V and 3 from J; bases not matched to a gene: 4. Germline lookup yields CDR1 SGHAT and CDR2 FQNNGV. The chain's CDR3 is CASSLGTGGFYEQYF. The CDR3 bases are TGTGCCAGCAGCTTAGGAACAGGGGGCTTCTACGAGCAGTACTTC.

There are a few counts of this clone. V is TRBV12-5 and J is TRBJ2-1; D is perhaps TRBD1 (6 bases). Germline CDR1 reads LGHNT; CDR2 reads FRNRAP. This CDR3 region has 14 residues. The V gene lost 0 bases and the J gene lost 6 bases, with 9 bases spanning the gap. The CDR3 region is CASGLVLDSNEQFF. The CDR3 region has the DNA TGTGCTAGTGGTTTGGTACTGGACAGCAATGAGCAGTTCTTC.

The V gene is TRBV10-3, the J gene TRBJ1-2; perhaps TRBD1 as D (5 bases). The germline V and J ends were trimmed by 2 bases and 4 bases, with 8 bases remaining between them. From germline, CDR1 is ENHRY and CDR2 SYGVKD. The CDR3 sequence is 13 residues long. CDR3 bases: TGTGCCATCAGTGAGGGGGACTCCTATGGCTACACCTTC. Residues: CAISEGDSYGYTF.

This clone has a handful of counts. The rearrangement uses TRBV28 and TRBJ1-5, with 7 positions matching TRBD1. The CDR3 spans 15 residues. CDR1 is MDHEN and CDR2 is SYDVKM in the germline V gene. The junction had 4 bases not matched to a gene; V was cut back by 5 bases and J by 0 bases. This chain's CDR3 is CASSPGQFSNQPQHF. The CDR3 nucleotides are TGTGCCAGCAGTCCGGGACAGTTTAGCAATCAGCCCCAGCATTTT.